These 26 T cell receptor beta chains were sequenced from one sample in a study of blood T cell repertoires in COVID-19 (dated by TCRdb to the early 2020s). Library creation used the immunoSEQ multiplex PCR assay. TCRdb mirrors the immuneACCESS table, restricted to in-frame sequences. Some clones are absent from its copies; in checked studies, under half trace to an unresolved V gene, and the reason for the others is unknown. The sample yields under 200,000 clones; roughly 85% were counted once. The ten biggest clones cover approximately 2% of the sample. Sequenced input: peripheral blood. The receptors stem from an elderly woman with acute or convalescent COVID-19.

This clone came up a few times. The chain employs TRBV29-1 and TRBJ1-1; a weak D match, TRBD1 (6 bases). The CDR3 covers 12 residues. The ends were cut back, 4 bases at V and 4 bases at J, with 10 bases in the middle. The germline V gene encodes CDR1 SQVTM and CDR2 ANQGSEA. CDR3 in amino acids: CSVAVRGTEAFF. CDR3 DNA: TGCAGCGTTGCCGTCAGGGGCACTGAAGCTTTCTTT. Variable domain in full (rest from reference TRBV29-1 and TRBJ1-1): SAVISQKPSRDICQRGTSLTIQCQVDSQVTMMFWYRQQPGQSLTLIATANQGSEATYESGFVIDKFPISRPNLTFSTLTVSNMSPEDSSIYLCSVAVRGTEAFFGQGTRLTVV.

This chain connects TRBV25-1 to TRBJ2-2, with a weak D call TRBD2 (5 bases). Germline lookup yields CDR1 MGHDK and CDR2 SYGVNS. With 3 bases removed from V and 6 bases from J, the gap between germline ends came to 11 bases. The CDR3 has 14 residues. CDR3 in amino acids: CASSDSDWAGELFF. The CDR3 nucleotides read TGTGCCAGCAGTGACTCGGACTGGGCCGGGGAGCTGTTTTTT.

The rearrangement uses TRBV5-1 and TRBJ2-5; D unresolved. V lost 1 base, J lost 3 bases, and 7 bases lay in between. From germline, CDR1 is SGHRS and CDR2 YFSETQ. The CDR3 is made up of 13 amino acids. CDR3 in DNA: TGCGCCAGCAGCTTGCCGGGTGAAGAGACCCAGTACTTC. Encoded protein: CASSLPGEETQYF.

This rearrangement joins TRBV3-1 (or the pseudogene TRBV3-2) to TRBJ2-7; possibly TRBD2 for D (5 bases). The CDR3 totals 14 residues. Trimming stripped 1 base from V and 2 bases from J, with 9 bases between. Germline V gene sequence: CDR1 LGHDT, CDR2 YNNKEL (reference sequence). The CDR3 loop is CASSQGGPPYEQYF. The CDR3 bases are TGTGCCAGCAGCCAAGGCGGGCCCCCCTACGAGCAGTACTTC.

Points on this clone: An end of the junction differs from the germline gene, which may be a read error. The chain carries TRBV7-9 and TRBJ2-1; the D gene is possibly TRBD2 (6 bases). The germline V gene has CDR1 SEHNR and CDR2 FQNEAQ (reference sequence). The CDR3 totals 15 residues. The CDR3 here is CASSLASQPRLEQFF. DNA of the CDR3: TGTGCCAGCAGCCTAGCGAGCCAACCCCGACTTGAGCAGTTCTTC. The variable domain in full, completed from reference TRBV7-9 and TRBJ2-1, reads DTGVSQNPRHKITKRGQNVTFRCDPISEHNRLYWYRQTLGQGPEFLTYFQNEAQLEKSRLLSDRFSAERPKGSFSTLEIQRTEQGDSAMYLCASSLASQPRLEQFFGPGTRLTVL.

The chain has TRBV11-2 and TRBJ1-3; TRBD1 matches at 10 bases. The CDR3 contains 15 residues. CDR1 SGHAT and CDR2 FQNNGV come from the germline V gene. V lost 8 bases, J lost 2 bases, and 6 bases stayed unmatched. CDR3 amino acids: CASGQGQGTGNTIYF. In nucleotides, the CDR3 is TGTGCCAGCGGCCAGGGACAGGGGACTGGAAACACCATATATTTT.

Only one count was recorded for this clone. The V and J genes are TRBV27 and TRBJ2-1, with 10 bases that match TRBD2. After removal of 0 bases from V and 6 bases from J, the junction contained 11 bases not matched to a gene. Per germline, CDR1 MNHEY and CDR2 SMNVEV (reference sequence). The CDR3 has 18 amino acids. CDR3 loop: CASSLSPRLAGEVNEQFF. The CDR3 DNA follows: TGTGCCAGCAGTTTATCTCCCCGTCTAGCGGGAGAGGTCAATGAGCAGTTCTTC.

This sequence joins TRBV18 and TRBJ1-1; TRBD1 is a possible D gene (5 bases). Germline V gene data show CDR1 as KGHSH and CDR2 as LQKENI. The CDR3 consists of 13 residues. Trimming removed 4 bases from V and 4 bases from J, with 10 bases in between. This CDR3 is CASSRQGGTEAFF. CDR3 sequence (DNA): TGTGCCAGCTCACGGCAGGGCGGCACTGAAGCTTTCTTT.

The chain uses TRBV4-3 and TRBJ1-2, with D perhaps TRBD1 (5 bases). V lost 0 bases and J lost 2, with 10 bases in between. Germline lookup yields CDR1 LGHNA and CDR2 YSLEER. The CDR3 has 15 residues. The CDR3 bases are TGCGCCAGCAGCCAAGAGGCAGGGCGCAACTATGGCTACACCTTC. Translated, it gives CASSQEAGRNYGYTF.

The V call is TRBV16, the J call TRBJ1-4; D is undetermined. Trimming left V 1 base short and J 4 bases short, with 10 bases between. Germline values: CDR1 KGHSY, CDR2 FQNENV. The CDR3 is 15 amino acids. The chain's CDR3 is CASSQLRRNNEKLFF. CDR3 DNA sequence: TGTGCCAGCAGCCAATTAAGGCGGAATAATGAAAAACTGTTTTTT. The full variable domain, with the rest looked up from reference TRBV16 and TRBJ1-4, is GEEVAQTPKHLVRGEGQKAKLYCAPIKGHSYVFWYQQVLKNEFKFLISFQNENVFDETGMPKERFSAKCLPNSPCSLEIQATKLEDSAVYFCASSQLRRNNEKLFFGSGTQLSVL.

V usage is TRBV28 and J usage is TRBJ1-3; 8 bases map to TRBD1. This CDR3 contains 16 residues. Germline loops: CDR1 MDHEN, CDR2 SYDVKM. V lost 4 bases and J lost 1; bases outside the gene matches: 6. The CDR3 DNA sequence: TGTGCCAGCAGTTCTTACCGGACAGGGTCTGGAAACACCATATATTTT. This sequence encodes CASSSYRTGSGNTIYF.

A note on this clone: Additional DNA sequences in this sample encode the identical CDR3. The chain uses TRBV12-3 or TRBV12-4 and TRBJ1-2; D is unclear. This CDR3 has 12 residues. V was shortened by 5 bases and J by 7 bases, with 11 bases between the two germline ends. In DNA form, the CDR3 reads TGTGCCAGCAGTCTCCGACGGGGTGGCTACACCTTC. Translating gives CASSLRRGGYTF.

CDR3: CASSPQGENTIYF. For the CDR3, the DNA is TGCGCCAGCAGCCCGCAGGGGGAAAACACCATATATTTT. The chain is built from TRBV5-1 and TRBJ1-3; 7 bases are a match to TRBD1. This CDR3 region has 13 residues. Germline loops: CDR1 SGHRS, CDR2 YFSETQ. V lost 4 bases, J lost 6 bases, and 4 bases stayed unmatched.

The chain recombines TRBV5-8 with TRBJ1-2; TRBD1 matches at 7 bases. The CDR3 consists of 13 residues. V lost 5 bases, J lost 8 bases, and 9 bases stayed unmatched. Germline V lookup: CDR1 SGHTS, CDR2 YDEGEE. CDR3 DNA: TGTGCCAGCAGATTGACAGGGACCCAGGGCTACACCTTC. This encodes CASRLTGTQGYTF. The complete variable domain, with remaining parts taken from reference TRBV5-8 and TRBJ1-2, reads EAGVTQSPTHLIKTRGQQATLRCSPISGHTSVYWYQQALGLGLQFLLWYDEGEERNRGNFPPRFSGRQFPNYSSELNVNALELEDSALYLCASRLTGTQGYTFGSGTRLTVV.

V and J are TRBV25-1 and TRBJ1-3, with a weak D call TRBD1 (6 bases). There are 15 residues in the CDR3. The V gene's germline CDR1 is MGHDK and CDR2 SYGVNS. Trimming pared 1 base from V and 4 bases from J, leaving 11 bases between. DNA for the CDR3: TGTGCCAGCAGTGAATTTGAGGGGGACGGAAACACCATATATTTT. It specifies CASSEFEGDGNTIYF.

This clone has only a few counts. The chain joins TRBV2 to TRBJ1-3; 9 nucleotides match TRBD1. Looked up from germline, CDR1 is SNHLY and CDR2 is FYNNEI. V lost 4 bases and J lost 7; bases outside the gene matches: 8. The CDR3 contains 15 residues. The CDR3 loop reads CASSVGGTGSNTIYF. CDR3 sequence (DNA): TGTGCCAGCAGTGTCGGGGGGACAGGGTCGAACACCATATATTTT.

This rearrangement joins TRBV2 to TRBJ1-4; TRBD1 is a possible D gene (6 bases). V was cut by 1 base and J by 4 bases, with 16 bases left in between. Germline assignment: CDR1 SNHLY and CDR2 FYNNEI. This CDR3 is 17 amino acids long. This chain's CDR3 is CASSEGNTGSHNEKLFF. The CDR3 DNA reads as TGTGCCAGCAGTGAAGGCAACACAGGGTCTCATAATGAAAAACTGTTTTTT.

The chain couples TRBV30 to TRBJ2-7, with 7 nucleotides matching TRBD1. The trim removed 2 bases at V and 0 bases at J, leaving 7 bases unmatched. The CDR3 has 15 residues. The germline gives CDR1 GTSNPN, CDR2 SVGIG (reference sequence). The CDR3: CAWSTPGQRSYEQYF. CDR3 bases: TGTGCCTGGAGTACCCCGGGACAGCGCTCCTACGAGCAGTACTTC.

The chain couples TRBV27 to TRBJ1-2, with unresolved D. The CDR3 is made up of 13 amino acids. Trimming removed 2 bases from V and 4 bases from J, with 8 bases in between. CDR1 is MNHEY and CDR2 is SMNVEV in the germline V gene (reference sequence). CDR3 residues: CASSLRGIYGYTF. CDR3 nucleotide sequence: TGTGCCAGCAGTTTACGGGGAATCTATGGCTACACCTTC.

This chain joins TRBV19 and TRBJ2-5; a weak D match, TRBD1 (5 bases). V was pared by 3 bases and J by 4 bases, with 9 bases between. The CDR3 runs to 13 residues. Looked up from germline, CDR1 is LNHDA and CDR2 is SQIVND (reference sequence). CDR3 residues: CASSMGQGETQYF. CDR3 nucleotide sequence: TGTGCCAGTAGTATGGGGCAGGGAGAGACCCAGTACTTC.

This clone came up once. The J gene is TRBJ2-7, the V gene TRBV12-5, with 9 bases lining up with TRBD2. Germline values: CDR1 LGHNT, CDR2 FRNRAP. The J segment lost 2 bases and the V segment lost 6 bases, leaving 14 bases of the junction unmatched. This CDR3 has 17 amino acids. The CDR3 region has the DNA TGTGCTAGTGGGGGGCCCCCCAGGCGGGAGGGCCCCTACGAGCAGTACTTC. This gives the protein CASGGPPRREGPYEQYF.

Turning to this clone: This sample also contains other DNA sequences that code for the same CDR3. The chain joins TRBV5-1 to TRBJ1-6; 7 positions agree with TRBD1. Trimming cost V 0 bases and J 6 bases; bases outside gene matches: 3. CDR1 and CDR2 from the germline V gene are SGHRS and YFSETQ. This CDR3 comprises 15 residues. DNA for the CDR3: TGCGCCAGCAGCTTGGGACAGGGAGGTAATTCACCCCTCCACTTT. Translated: CASSLGQGGNSPLHF.

The rearrangement uses TRBV18 and TRBJ2-1; TRBD1 might be the D (6 bases). Trimming pared 3 bases from V and 5 bases from J, leaving 11 bases between. Germline V gene sequence: CDR1 KGHSH, CDR2 LQKENI. The CDR3 length is 14 residues. The CDR3 DNA is TGTGCCAGCTCACCTCTGGACAGTAACAATGAGCAGTTCTTC. This encodes CASSPLDSNNEQFF.

The chain couples TRBV28 to TRBJ1-3; D call uncertain. CDR1 MDHEN and CDR2 SYDVKM come from the germline V gene. Trimming stripped 8 bases from V and 2 bases from J, with 16 bases between. CDR3 length: 15 amino acids. CDR3 DNA sequence: TGTGCCAGCGCGACACCCCGGGGTACTGGAAACACCATATATTTT. Translated, it gives CASATPRGTGNTIYF.

The V and J genes are TRBV28 and TRBJ1-5; D is unresolved. The CDR3 is 15 residues long. Between the trimmed V and J ends, which lost 1 base and 7 bases, there was a span of 14 bases. Germline assignment: CDR1 MDHEN and CDR2 SYDVKM. The DNA of the CDR3 is TGTGCCAGCAGTTTATTTGGGGAAGGCGGGCAGCCCCAGCATTTT. Protein product: CASSLFGEGGQPQHF.

The rearrangement links TRBV4-2 to TRBJ1-1; TRBD1 matches at 9 bases. Trimming removed 4 bases from V and 5 bases from J; junction bases left unmatched: 5. This CDR3 is 14 amino acids long. Germline V gene data show CDR1 as LGHNA and CDR2 as YNFKEQ. CDR3 sequence (DNA): TGTGCCAGCAGCCCAGGACAGGGGTGGACTGAAGCTTTCTTT. Translated: CASSPGQGWTEAFF.